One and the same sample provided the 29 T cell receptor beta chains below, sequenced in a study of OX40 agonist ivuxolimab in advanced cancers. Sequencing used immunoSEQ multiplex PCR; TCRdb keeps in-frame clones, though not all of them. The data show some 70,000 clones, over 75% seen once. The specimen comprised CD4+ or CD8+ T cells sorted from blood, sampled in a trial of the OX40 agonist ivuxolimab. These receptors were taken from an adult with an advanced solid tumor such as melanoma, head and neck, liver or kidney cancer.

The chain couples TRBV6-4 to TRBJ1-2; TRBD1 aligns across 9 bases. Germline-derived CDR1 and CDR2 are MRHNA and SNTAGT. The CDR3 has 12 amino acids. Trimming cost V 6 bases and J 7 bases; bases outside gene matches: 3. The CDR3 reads CASRGTGSGYTF. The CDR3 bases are TGTGCCAGCAGGGGGACAGGGAGTGGCTACACCTTC.

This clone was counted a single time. The CDR3 is CASRDRSYSNQPQHF. The CDR3 DNA reads TGTGCCAGCAGGGACAGGTCTTATAGCAATCAGCCCCAGCATTTT. The gene calls are TRBV5-4 and TRBJ1-5; TRBD1 matches at 7 bases. The germline V gene encodes CDR1 SGHNT and CDR2 YYREEE (reference sequence). The CDR3 has 15 amino acids. V trimming: 5 bases; J trimming: 0 bases; junction bases outside the gene matches: 5.

CDR3 sequence (DNA): TGTGCCAGTAAGGGATCCCTGGACACCGGGGAGCTGTTTTTT. Residues: CASKGSLDTGELFF. The chain employs TRBV18 and TRBJ2-2; D gene uncertain. The CDR3 is 14 amino acids. Per the germline V gene, CDR1 is KGHSH and CDR2 is LQKENI. V was clipped by 9 bases and J by 3 bases, with 14 bases between them.

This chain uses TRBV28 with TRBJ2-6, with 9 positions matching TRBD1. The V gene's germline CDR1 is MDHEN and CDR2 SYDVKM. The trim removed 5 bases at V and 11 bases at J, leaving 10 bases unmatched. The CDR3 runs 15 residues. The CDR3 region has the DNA TGTGCCAGCAGTACCGGGACAGGGTGGGTCCACGTCCTGACTTTC. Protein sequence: CASSTGTGWVHVLTF.

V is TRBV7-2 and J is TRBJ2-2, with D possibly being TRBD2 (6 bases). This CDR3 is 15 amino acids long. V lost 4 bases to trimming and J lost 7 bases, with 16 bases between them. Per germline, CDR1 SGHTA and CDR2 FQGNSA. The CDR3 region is CASSSEASVGGELFF. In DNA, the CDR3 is TGTGCCAGCAGCTCCGAGGCTAGCGTCGGCGGGGAGCTGTTTTTT.

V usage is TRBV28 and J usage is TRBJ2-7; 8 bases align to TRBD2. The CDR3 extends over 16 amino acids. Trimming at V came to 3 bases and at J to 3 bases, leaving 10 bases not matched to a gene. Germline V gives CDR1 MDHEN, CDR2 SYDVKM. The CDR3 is CASSFRGSREGYEQYF. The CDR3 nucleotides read TGTGCCAGCAGTTTTCGCGGTTCCCGGGAGGGCTACGAGCAGTACTTC.

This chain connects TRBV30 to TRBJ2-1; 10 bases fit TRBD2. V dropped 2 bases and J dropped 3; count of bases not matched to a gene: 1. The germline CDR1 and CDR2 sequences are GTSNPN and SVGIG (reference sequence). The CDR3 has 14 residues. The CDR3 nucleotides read TGTGCCTGGAGTCGGACTAGCGGCTACAATGAGCAGTTCTTC. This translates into CAWSRTSGYNEQFF.

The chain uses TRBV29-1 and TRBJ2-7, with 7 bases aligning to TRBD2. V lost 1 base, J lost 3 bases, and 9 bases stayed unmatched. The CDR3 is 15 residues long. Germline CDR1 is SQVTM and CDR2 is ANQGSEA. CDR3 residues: CSVEVRASGRYEQYF. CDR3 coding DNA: TGCAGCGTTGAAGTGAGGGCTAGCGGTCGCTACGAGCAGTACTTC.

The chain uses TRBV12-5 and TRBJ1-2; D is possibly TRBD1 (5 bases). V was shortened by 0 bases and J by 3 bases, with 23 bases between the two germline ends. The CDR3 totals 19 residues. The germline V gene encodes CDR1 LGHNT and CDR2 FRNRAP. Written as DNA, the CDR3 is TGTGCTAGTGGTTTGGTTATATCGCGGGCCCCAGGGACCCACTATGGCTACACCTTC. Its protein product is CASGLVISRAPGTHYGYTF.

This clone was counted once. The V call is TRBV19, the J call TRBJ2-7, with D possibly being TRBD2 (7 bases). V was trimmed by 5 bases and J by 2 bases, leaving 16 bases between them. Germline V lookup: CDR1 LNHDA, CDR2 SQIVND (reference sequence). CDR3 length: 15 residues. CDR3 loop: CASSRGAGATYEQYF. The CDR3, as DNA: TGTGCCAGTAGTCGGGGGGCGGGAGCGACCTACGAGCAGTACTTC.

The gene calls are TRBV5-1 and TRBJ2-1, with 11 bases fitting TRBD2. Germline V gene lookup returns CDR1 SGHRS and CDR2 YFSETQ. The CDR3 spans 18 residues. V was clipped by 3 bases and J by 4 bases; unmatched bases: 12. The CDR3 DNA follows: TGCGCCAGCAGCTACCGACGACCCGGGACTAGCGGATACAATGAGCAGTTCTTC. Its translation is CASSYRRPGTSGYNEQFF. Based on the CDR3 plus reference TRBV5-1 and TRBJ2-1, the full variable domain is KAGVTQTPRYLIKTRGQQVTLSCSPISGHRSVSWYQQTPGQGLQFLFEYFSETQRNKGNFPGRFSGRQFSNSRSEMNVSTLELGDSALYLCASSYRRPGTSGYNEQFFGPGTRLTVL.

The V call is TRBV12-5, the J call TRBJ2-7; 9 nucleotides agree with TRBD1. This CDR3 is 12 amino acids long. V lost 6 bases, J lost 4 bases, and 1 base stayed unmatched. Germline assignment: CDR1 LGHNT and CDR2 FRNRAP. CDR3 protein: CASGGQGYEQYV. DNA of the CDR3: TGTGCTAGTGGGGGACAGGGATACGAGCAGTACGTC.

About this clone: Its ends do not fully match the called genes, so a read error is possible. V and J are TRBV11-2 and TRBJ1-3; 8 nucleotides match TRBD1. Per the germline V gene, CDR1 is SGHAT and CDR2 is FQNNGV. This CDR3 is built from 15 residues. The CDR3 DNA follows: TGTGCCAGCAGGAATCCGGACAGGGATGGAAGCACCATATATTTT. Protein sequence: CASRNPDRDGSTIYF.

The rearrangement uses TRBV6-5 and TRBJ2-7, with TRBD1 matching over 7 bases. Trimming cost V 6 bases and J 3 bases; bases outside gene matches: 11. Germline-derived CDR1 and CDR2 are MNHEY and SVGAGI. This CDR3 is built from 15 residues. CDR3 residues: CASRGRTGYRYEQYV. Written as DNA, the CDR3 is TGTGCCAGCAGAGGTAGGACAGGCTATCGCTACGAGCAGTACGTC.

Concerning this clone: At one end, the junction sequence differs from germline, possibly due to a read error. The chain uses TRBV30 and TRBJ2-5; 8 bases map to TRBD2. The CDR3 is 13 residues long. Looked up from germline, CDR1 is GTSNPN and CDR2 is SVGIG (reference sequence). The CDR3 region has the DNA TGTGCCCGGAGCGGGGGAGATCAAGAGACCCAGTACTTC. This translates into CARSGGDQETQYF.

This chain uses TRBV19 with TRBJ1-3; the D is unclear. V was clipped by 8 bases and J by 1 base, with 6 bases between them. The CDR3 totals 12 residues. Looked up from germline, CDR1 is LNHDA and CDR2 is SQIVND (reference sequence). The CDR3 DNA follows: TGTGCCAGTTCTGGGTCTGGAAACACCATATATTTT. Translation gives CASSGSGNTIYF.

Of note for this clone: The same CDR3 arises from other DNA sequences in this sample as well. The CDR3 DNA is TGTGCCAGCAGCCAAGAAGACAGGGCTGGAAACACCATATATTTT. This gives the protein CASSQEDRAGNTIYF. V and J are TRBV4-2 and TRBJ1-3; the match to TRBD1 covers 7 bases. V dropped 0 bases and J dropped 2; count of bases not matched to a gene: 1. The germline gives CDR1 LGHNA, CDR2 YNFKEQ. CDR3 length: 15 amino acids.

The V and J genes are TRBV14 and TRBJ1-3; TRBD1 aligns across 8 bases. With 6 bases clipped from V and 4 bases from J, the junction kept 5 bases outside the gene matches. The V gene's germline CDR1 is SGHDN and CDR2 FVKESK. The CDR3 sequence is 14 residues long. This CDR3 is CASRATGVGNTIYF. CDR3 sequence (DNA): TGTGCCAGCAGGGCGACAGGGGTCGGAAACACCATATATTTT.

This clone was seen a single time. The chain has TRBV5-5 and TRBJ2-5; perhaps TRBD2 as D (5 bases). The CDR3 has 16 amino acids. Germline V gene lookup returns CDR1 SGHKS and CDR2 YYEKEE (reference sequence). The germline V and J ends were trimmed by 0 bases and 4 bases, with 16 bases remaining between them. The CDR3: CASSLVPEASGETQYF. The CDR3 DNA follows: TGTGCCAGCAGCTTGGTTCCGGAGGCCTCGGGAGAGACCCAGTACTTC.

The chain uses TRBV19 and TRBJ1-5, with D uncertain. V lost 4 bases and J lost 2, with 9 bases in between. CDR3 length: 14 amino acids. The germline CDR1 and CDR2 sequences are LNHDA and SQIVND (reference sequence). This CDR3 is CASSRGFGNQPQHF. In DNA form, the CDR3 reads TGTGCCAGTAGTAGGGGATTTGGCAATCAGCCCCAGCATTTT.

The CDR3 reads CSGLLAGGADTQYF. The CDR3 DNA reads TGCAGCGGCCTACTAGCGGGGGGGGCAGATACGCAGTATTTT. The V call is TRBV29-1, the J call TRBJ2-3, with 13 bases identical to TRBD2. There are 14 residues in the CDR3. With 7 bases clipped from V and 4 bases from J, the junction kept 5 bases outside the gene matches. Per germline, CDR1 SQVTM and CDR2 ANQGSEA.

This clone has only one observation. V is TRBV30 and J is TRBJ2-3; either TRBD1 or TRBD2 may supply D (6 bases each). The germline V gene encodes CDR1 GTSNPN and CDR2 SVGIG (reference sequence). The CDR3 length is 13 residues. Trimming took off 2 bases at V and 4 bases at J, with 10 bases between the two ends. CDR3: CAWSKGGPDTQYF. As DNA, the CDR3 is TGTGCCTGGAGTAAGGGGGGTCCAGATACGCAGTATTTT. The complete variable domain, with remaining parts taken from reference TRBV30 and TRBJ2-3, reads SQTIHQWPATLVQPVGSPLSLECTVEGTSNPNLYWYRQAAGRGLQLLFYSVGIGQISSEVPQNLSASRPQDRQFILSSKKLLLSDSGFYLCAWSKGGPDTQYFGPGTRLTVL.

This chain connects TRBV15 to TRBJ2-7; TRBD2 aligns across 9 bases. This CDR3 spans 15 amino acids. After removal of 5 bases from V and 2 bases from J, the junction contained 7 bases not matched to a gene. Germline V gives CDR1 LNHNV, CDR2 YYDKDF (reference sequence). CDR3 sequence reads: CATSWSSGITYEQYF. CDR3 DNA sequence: TGTGCCACCAGCTGGTCTAGCGGGATAACCTACGAGCAGTACTTC.

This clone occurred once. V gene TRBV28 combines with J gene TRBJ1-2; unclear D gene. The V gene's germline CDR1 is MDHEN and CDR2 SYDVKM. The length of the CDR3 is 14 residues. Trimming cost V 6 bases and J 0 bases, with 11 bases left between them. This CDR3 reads CASSRIQANYGYTF. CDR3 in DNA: TGTGCCAGCAGCCGCATCCAAGCTAACTATGGCTACACCTTC.

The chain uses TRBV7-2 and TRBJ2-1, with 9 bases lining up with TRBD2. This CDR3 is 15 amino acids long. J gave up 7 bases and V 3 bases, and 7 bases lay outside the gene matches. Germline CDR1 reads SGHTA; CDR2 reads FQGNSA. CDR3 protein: CASSLWAGGGNEQFF. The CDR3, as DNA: TGTGCCAGCAGCTTGTGGGCGGGAGGGGGGAATGAGCAGTTCTTC.

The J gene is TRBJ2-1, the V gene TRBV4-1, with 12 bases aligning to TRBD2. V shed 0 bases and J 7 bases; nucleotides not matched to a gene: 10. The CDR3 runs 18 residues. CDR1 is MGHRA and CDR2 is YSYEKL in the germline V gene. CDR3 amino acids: CASSQDGLAGIGWNEQFF. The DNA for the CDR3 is TGCGCCAGCAGCCAAGATGGACTAGCGGGGATCGGGTGGAATGAGCAGTTCTTC.

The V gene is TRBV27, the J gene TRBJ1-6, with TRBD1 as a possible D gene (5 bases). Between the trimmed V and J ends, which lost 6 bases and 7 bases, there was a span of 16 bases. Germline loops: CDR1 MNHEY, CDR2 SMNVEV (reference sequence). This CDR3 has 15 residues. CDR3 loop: CASSSQGKGNSPLHF. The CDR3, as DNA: TGTGCCAGCAGCTCCCAGGGTAAAGGGAATTCACCCCTCCACTTT.

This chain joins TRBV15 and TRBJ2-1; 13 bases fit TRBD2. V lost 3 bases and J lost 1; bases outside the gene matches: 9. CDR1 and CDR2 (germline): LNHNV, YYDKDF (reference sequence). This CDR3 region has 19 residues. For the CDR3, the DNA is TGTGCCACCAGCAGGGGCCAGACTAGCGGGAGGCTGTCCTACAATGAGCAGTTCTTC. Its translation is CATSRGQTSGRLSYNEQFF.

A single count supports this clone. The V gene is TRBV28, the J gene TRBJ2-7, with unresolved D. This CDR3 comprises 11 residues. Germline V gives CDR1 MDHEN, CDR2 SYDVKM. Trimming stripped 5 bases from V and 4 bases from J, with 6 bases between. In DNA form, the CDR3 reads TGTGCCAGCAGTCCGAATTACGAGCAGTACTTC. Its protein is CASSPNYEQYF.